The source of this T cell receptor (beta chain) is a study of PD-1 blockade in mismatch repair-deficient tumors. Findings of the study overall: Tumor-resident clones, often undetectable pretreatment in blood, expanded then contracted after pembrolizumab.

On this clone itself: Its antigen remains unknown.

Mismatch repair deficiency was confirmed in all patients, by PCR or immunohistochemistry. Trimming cost V 1 base and J 2 bases; bases outside gene matches: 3. The CDR3 consists of 14 residues. Germline CDR1 GTSNPN, CDR2 SVGIG (reference sequence). The repertoire was sequenced with immunoSEQ multiplex PCR; TCRdb's copy has only in-frame clones and lacks some. Among 77,000 or so clones listed, roughly 80% were seen once. The genes are TRBV30 and TRBJ2-5, with 8 bases aligning to TRBD1. The material sequenced was peripheral blood, taken 44 weeks after starting pembrolizumab. The sequence was obtained from an adult with mismatch repair-deficient cancer. The CDR3 sequence is CAWSGGTGQETQYF. DNA of the CDR3: TGTGCCTGGAGTGGGGGGACAGGACAAGAGACCCAGTACTTC.